This TCR beta chain was observed in a study of blood T cells in healthy people across ages. A sample-barcoded 5' primer and a J-beta primer mix were used in a second PCR of roughly 7 to 12 cycles. In TCRdb, the 5' RACE reads were re-called with MiXCR into one record per CDR3 protein. The sample shows 790,000 or so distinct CDR3 sequences, around 50% of them seen only once. In germline, CDR1 is SQVTM, CDR2 ANQGSEA. The length of the CDR3 is 15 residues. Losses at the gene ends were 7 bases for V and 4 bases for J; bases not matched to a gene: 13. The rearrangement joins TRBV29-1 to TRBJ2-7, with 10 nucleotides matching TRBD2. The sequence was collected from a man aged 40-55 years in good health. Sequenced input: blood. The CDR3 nucleotides read TGCAGCGCCCTCCCCGAGCGGGAGGGCAAGTACGAGCAGTACTTC. It codes for CSALPEREGKYEQYF.